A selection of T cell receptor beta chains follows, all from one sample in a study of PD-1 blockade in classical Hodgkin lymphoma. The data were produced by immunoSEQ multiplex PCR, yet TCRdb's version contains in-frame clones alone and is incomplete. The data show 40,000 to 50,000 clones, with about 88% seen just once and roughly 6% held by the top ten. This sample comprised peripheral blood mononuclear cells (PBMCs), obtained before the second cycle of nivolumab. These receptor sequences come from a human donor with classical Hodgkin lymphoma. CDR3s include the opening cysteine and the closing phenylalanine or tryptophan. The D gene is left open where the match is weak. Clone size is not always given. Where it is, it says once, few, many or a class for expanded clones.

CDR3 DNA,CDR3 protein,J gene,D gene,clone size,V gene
TGTGCCAGCAGTGACCCTAGCGGGAGATCGTACGAGCAGTACTTC,CASSDPSGRSYEQYF,TRBJ2-7,TRBD2,NA,TRBV6-1
TGTGCCAGCAGCGTCCACACTAGCGGGATCGCAGATACGCAGTATTTT,CASSVHTSGIADTQYF,TRBJ2-3,TRBD2,NA,TRBV9
TGTGCCAGCAGTACCCTGGGACGGGAGGGGTTGGCTGAAGCTTTCTTT,CASSTLGREGLAEAFF,TRBJ1-1,NA,NA,TRBV27
TGCGCCAGCAGCCAGGGTGAAGATACTCCCGGGGGAAAACTGTTTTTT,CASSQGEDTPGGKLFF,TRBJ1-4,NA,NA,TRBV4-3
TGTGCCAGCAGCTCAGTGGGTTGGGGGACTCCCACCGGGGAGCTGTTTTTT,CASSSVGWGTPTGELFF,TRBJ2-2,NA,NA,TRBV7-8
TGTGCCAGCAGTGGACAGGTCGGGAATGAGCAGTTCTTC,CASSGQVGNEQFF,TRBJ2-1,NA,NA,TRBV2
TGCAGCGTTGAAGATCGGGGACAGGGGGCTCGAAAACTGTTTTTT,CSVEDRGQGARKLFF,TRBJ1-4,TRBD1,NA,TRBV29-1
TGTGCCAGTAGTACGACACGATCTAGCACAGATACGCAGTATTTT,CASSTTRSSTDTQYF,TRBJ2-3,NA,NA,TRBV19
TGTGCCAGCAGCTCAGCGGGGGGAGTGGAGACCCAGTACTTC,CASSSAGGVETQYF,TRBJ2-5,TRBD2,once,TRBV28
TGTGCCATCAGTGAGTCGGCAGATACGCAGTATTTT,CAISESADTQYF,TRBJ2-3,NA,NA,TRBV10-3
TGTGCCAGCAGTTACTCCCCCTCGCTCTATGGCTACACCTTC,CASSYSPSLYGYTF,TRBJ1-2,NA,NA,TRBV6-5
TGTGCCAGCAGTTATTCGGACAGTAGTGGCTACACCTTC,CASSYSDSSGYTF,TRBJ1-2,NA,NA,TRBV6-5
TGTGCCAGCAGTTACTCCCGGGCGGGATTAAATCAGCCCCAGCATTTT,CASSYSRAGLNQPQHF,TRBJ1-5,NA,NA,TRBV6-5
TGTGCCAGCTCACCTACAGGGAGCTACGAGCAGTACTTC,CASSPTGSYEQYF,TRBJ2-7,NA,once,TRBV18
TGCGCCAGCAGCTTGGGCCGACAGGGGAGCAGTAAGAACCGCAATGAGCAGTTCTTC,CASSLGRQGSSKNRNEQFF,TRBJ2-1,TRBD1,NA,TRBV5-1
TGTGCCAGCAGTTTGTACAGGGGGGCTCAGCCCCAGCATTTT,CASSLYRGAQPQHF,TRBJ1-5,TRBD1,once,TRBV27
TGTGCCAGCAGCCTGATGGGGGGCACTGAAGCTTTCTTT,CASSLMGGTEAFF,TRBJ1-1,NA,NA,TRBV28
TGTGCCAGCACCGCGCAGGGAGGTCACTCCTACGAGCAGTACTTC,CASTAQGGHSYEQYF,TRBJ2-7,NA,NA,TRBV7-9
TGCGCCAGCAGCTTAGATGGACAGGCAGGAAACACCATATATTTT,CASSLDGQAGNTIYF,TRBJ1-3,TRBD1,NA,TRBV5-1
TGTGCCAGCAGCTTAGACAGACAAGAGACCCAGTACTTC,CASSLDRQETQYF,TRBJ2-5,NA,NA,TRBV7-8
TGTGCCAGCAGTGAGCCCGACTCCTCCCCTCTAACGCAGTATTTT,CASSEPDSSPLTQYF,TRBJ2-3,NA,NA,TRBV6-1
TGTGCCAGCAGCCCACAAGTTGGCGGAAACACCATATATTTT,CASSPQVGGNTIYF,TRBJ1-3,NA,NA,TRBV6-6
TGTGCCAGTAGTATCGGCCGGGACAGGGGATCCTACGAGCAGTACTTC,CASSIGRDRGSYEQYF,TRBJ2-7,TRBD1,NA,TRBV19
TGTGCCAGCAGTGAAGGAGGGGTCTATGGCTACACCTTC,CASSEGGVYGYTF,TRBJ1-2,NA,NA,TRBV25-1
TGTGCCAGCAGTTTAAGGACCACTGAAGCTTTCTTT,CASSLRTTEAFF,TRBJ1-1,NA,NA,TRBV28
TGTGCCAGCAGCCCAAGAGGGGTATCCACCTACGAGCAGTACTTC,CASSPRGVSTYEQYF,TRBJ2-7,NA,NA,TRBV7-8
TGTGCCAGCAGCTTTAGGCGTACGAGTGAAAAACTGTTTTTT,CASSFRRTSEKLFF,TRBJ1-4,NA,NA,TRBV5-6
TGTGCCAGCAGTGCCGAGGGCTGGGCCAACGTCCTGACTTTC,CASSAEGWANVLTF,TRBJ2-6,NA,once,TRBV7-9
TGTGCCAGTAGTACGGACAGGAGGGGAAACACCATATATTTT,CASSTDRRGNTIYF,TRBJ1-3,TRBD1,NA,TRBV19
TGTGCCAGCAGCCGGACAGCGAACACTGAAGCTTTCTTT,CASSRTANTEAFF,TRBJ1-1,NA,NA,TRBV5-5
TGTGCCAGCAGCCCCCGGACTAGCGGGAGCGATGAGCAGTTCTTC,CASSPRTSGSDEQFF,TRBJ2-1,TRBD2,NA,TRBV11-3
TGTGCCAGCAGTTTAGTCGAGGGGGGCTACACCTTC,CASSLVEGGYTF,TRBJ1-2,NA,NA,TRBV28
TGTGCCAGCAGCTTAGTTGCAAAACGCACAGATACGCAGTATTTT,CASSLVAKRTDTQYF,TRBJ2-3,NA,NA,TRBV7-2
TGTGCCACCAACTCTTACAGGGGTGACCAAGAGACCCAGTACTTC,CATNSYRGDQETQYF,TRBJ2-5,TRBD1,once,TRBV28
TGTGCCAGCAGCTTAACTGGGGCCAACGTCCTGACTTTC,CASSLTGANVLTF,TRBJ2-6,NA,NA,TRBV7-9
TGTGCCAGCAGTGGTCCTAGCGGGGGGAGCTCCTACAATGAGCAGTTCTTC,CASSGPSGGSSYNEQFF,TRBJ2-1,TRBD2,NA,TRBV2
TGTGCCAGCAGGCCCCCGGGAAGCACAGATACGCAGTATTTT,CASRPPGSTDTQYF,TRBJ2-3,NA,NA,TRBV7-9
TGCGCCAGCAGCTTGGACCGGGGGAGGTACGAGCAGTACTTC,CASSLDRGRYEQYF,TRBJ2-7,NA,NA,TRBV5-1
TGCGCCAGCAGCCAAGACCGGGACAGGGATGATCAGCCCCAGCATTTT,CASSQDRDRDDQPQHF,TRBJ1-5,TRBD1,NA,TRBV4-1
TGTGCCAGCAGGGAACCGGGGGGGAGTGGGAGCAGGGGGACAGATACGCAGTATTTT,CASREPGGSGSRGTDTQYF,TRBJ2-3,NA,NA,TRBV27
TGTGCCAGCAGCCTAATCAGGGGGCACATAACGCAAGAGACCCAGTACTTC,CASSLIRGHITQETQYF,TRBJ2-5,TRBD1,NA,TRBV7-8
TGTGCCAGCAGTGCCATTATGAACACTGAAGCTTTCTTT,CASSAIMNTEAFF,TRBJ1-1,NA,few,TRBV28
TGTGCCAGCAGCCAAGAGATTAGGGATACGCAGTATTTT,CASSQEIRDTQYF,TRBJ2-3,NA,NA,TRBV7-3
TGCGCCAGCAGCTTGGCCGGGGACGAAAAACTGTTTTTT,CASSLAGDEKLFF,TRBJ1-4,NA,NA,TRBV5-1
TGTGCCAGCAGCTTAGACAGGGGCTCACTAAACACCGGGGAGCTGTTTTTT,CASSLDRGSLNTGELFF,TRBJ2-2,TRBD1,NA,TRBV7-3
TGTGCCAGCAGCTTAGTAATCAGCCCAACAACTAATGAAAAACTGTTTTTT,CASSLVISPTTNEKLFF,TRBJ1-4,NA,few,TRBV7-9
TGTGCCAGCAGTCAACGACCGGGACTAGCTCGGGAGACCCAGTACTTC,CASSQRPGLARETQYF,TRBJ2-5,TRBD2,once,TRBV6-6
TGTGCCAGCAGCCTCCTTTATCGGCGGGCGGAGGCCAACTATGGCTACACCTTC,CASSLLYRRAEANYGYTF,TRBJ1-2,NA,NA,TRBV13
TGTGCCAGCAGTGAAGGTGGACTAGCGGTAGAGACCCAGTACTTC,CASSEGGLAVETQYF,TRBJ2-5,TRBD2,NA,TRBV6-1
TGTGCCAGCAGCCAAGTCCCCCGGGGAACTGGAAACACCATATATTTT,CASSQVPRGTGNTIYF,TRBJ1-3,NA,NA,TRBV14